This T cell receptor beta chain was profiled in a study of blood T cell repertoires in COVID-19. About the research overall: Acute and convalescent COVID-19 samples came from the United States, Italy and Spain.

Generated by immunoSEQ multiplex PCR, the TCRdb table keeps only in-frame clones and is missing some. The repertoire holds 50,000 or so clones, with 65% to 85% as singletons. V lost 4 bases, J lost 4 bases, and 5 bases stayed unmatched. The CDR3 totals 17 residues. Germline CDR1 and CDR2: MDHEN and SYDVKM. Sequences were obtained from peripheral blood. This rearrangement joins TRBV28 to TRBJ2-3; 16 positions match TRBD2. The clonotype comes from a human donor with active or convalescent COVID-19. The donor label of this sample is uncertain. The CDR3 DNA reads as TGTGCCAGCAGTTCCGGGACTAGCGGGAGGGGCGCAGATACGCAGTATTTT. Its translation: CASSSGTSGRGADTQYF.